These 21 T cell receptor beta chains share one sample of origin, sequenced in a study of T-cell reconstitution after alpha-beta-depleted transplantation in children. Using unique molecular identifiers, the investigators prepared the TCRbeta library. TCRdb reprocessed the PCR reads via MiXCR and lists one record per CDR3 protein. The data hold hundreds of thousands of distinct CDR3 sequences, with 20% to 25% observed a single time. Sequencing was performed on PBMCs, mostly from graft donor cells, taken 360 days after TCRalphabeta/CD19-depleted stem cell transplant. All receptors derive from a boy under two years old who had a stem cell transplant for acute myeloid leukemia, so the T cells may come from the graft donor.

The table lists this clonotype with a few counts. This sequence joins TRBV10-3 and TRBJ1-2, with D hard to call. Per germline, CDR1 ENHRY and CDR2 SYGVKD. The V end was cut by 8 bases, the J end by 2 bases, with 12 bases between. The CDR3 has 13 amino acids. DNA of the CDR3: TGTGCCATCGCCCAGGACGGGAACTATGGCTACACCTTC. Residues: CAIAQDGNYGYTF.

This clonotype has at least ten counts. The CDR3 bases are TGTGCCAGCAAGCCTAGCGGGGGGGCTCAGTTCTTC. This encodes CASKPSGGAQFF. The chain couples TRBV2 to TRBJ2-1; 12 bases are shared with TRBD2. The germline gives CDR1 SNHLY, CDR2 FYNNEI. Germline trimming cut 7 bases from V and 13 bases from J; bases unmatched to any gene: 5. The CDR3 runs 12 residues.

This clonotype was picked up many times. The chain uses TRBV20-1 and TRBJ2-1; 10 bases fit TRBD2. Germline loops: CDR1 DFQATT, CDR2 SNEGSKA (reference sequence). V dropped 3 bases and J dropped 8; count of bases not matched to a gene: 13. The CDR3 consists of 16 residues. The CDR3 DNA sequence: TGCAGTGCTAGGCCCCTGGGGCTAGCGGGGGAGGATGAGCAGTTCTTC. This translates into CSARPLGLAGEDEQFF.

CDR3 residues: CASSYQSSGSDAYNSPLHF. The CDR3 DNA reads as TGTGCCAGCAGTTACCAGAGTTCGGGGTCTGATGCCTATAATTCACCCCTCCACTTT. The J gene is TRBJ1-6, the V gene TRBV6-5; D call uncertain. Trimming removed 2 bases from V and 2 bases from J, with 19 bases in between. The CDR3 is made up of 19 amino acids. Germline V lookup: CDR1 MNHEY, CDR2 SVGAGI.

This clonotype was seen only once. The chain recombines TRBV7-2 with TRBJ1-5, with a tentative D call TRBD1 (5 bases). Trimming took 5 bases from V and 5 from J, leaving 19 bases between them. The germline CDR1 and CDR2 sequences are SGHTA and FQGNSA. The CDR3 length is 16 residues. The CDR3 DNA reads as TGTGCCAGCAGCCTCAGGGCGGGGAGGGAGCATCAGCCCCAGCATTTT. It translates to CASSLRAGREHQPQHF.

In this sample, this clonotype turned up a few times. V and J are TRBV6-5 and TRBJ2-5; 9 nucleotides match TRBD1. The CDR3 extends over 15 amino acids. Trimming took 1 base from V and 4 from J; bases not matched to a gene: 4. Germline V gene data show CDR1 as MNHEY and CDR2 as SVGAGI. The CDR3 sequence: CASSYLQGAGETQYF. The DNA of the CDR3 is TGTGCCAGCAGTTACTTACAGGGGGCGGGAGAGACCCAGTACTTC.

This clonotype was observed many times. The chain couples TRBV6-5 to TRBJ2-2; D not certain. Trimming removed 0 bases from V and 6 bases from J, with 2 bases in between. Germline loops: CDR1 MNHEY, CDR2 SVGAGI. This CDR3 has 12 residues. The CDR3, as DNA: TGTGCCAGCAGTTACTCGCCCGGGGAGCTGTTTTTT. Protein product: CASSYSPGELFF.

This clonotype was counted at least ten times. This chain links TRBV4-3 with TRBJ2-3, with D maybe TRBD2 (5 bases). The CDR3 length is 15 residues. The germline gives CDR1 LGHNA, CDR2 YSLEER. Deletions cut 6 bases from V and 4 bases from J, with 17 bases between. CDR3 protein: CASSQDWAASDTQYF. The CDR3 nucleotides read TGCGCCAGCAGTCAGGACTGGGCCGCCTCAGATACGCAGTATTTT.

This clonotype came up many times. V gene TRBV29-1 combines with J gene TRBJ1-4, with 7 bases aligning to TRBD1. J was trimmed by 8 bases and V by 7 bases; bases with no gene match: 13. This CDR3 comprises 14 residues. Germline V CDR1 and CDR2: SQVTM, ANQGSEA. The CDR3 nucleotides are TGCAGCGCCGGAGAGACAGGGACTAGGGAAAAACTGTTTTTT. Its translation is CSAGETGTREKLFF.

The gene calls are TRBV10-3 and TRBJ2-1; a weak D match, TRBD2 (6 bases). Trimming left V 10 bases short and J 3 bases short, with 13 bases between. The CDR3 sequence is 13 residues long. CDR1 is ENHRY, CDR2 SYGVKD, per germline. In DNA form, the CDR3 reads TGTGCCAACGGGGGAACCCGCTACAATGAGCAGTTCTTC. Translating gives CANGGTRYNEQFF.

This clonotype was counted only a few times. This chain uses TRBV20-1 with TRBJ2-5; D is ambiguous. The ends were cut back, 7 bases at V and 1 base at J, with 7 bases in the middle. The CDR3 covers 11 residues. The germline V gene encodes CDR1 DFQATT and CDR2 SNEGSKA (reference sequence). The CDR3 here is CSGRAQETQYF. The CDR3 bases are TGCAGTGGCCGTGCCCAAGAGACCCAGTACTTC.

V is TRBV7-9 and J is TRBJ2-7, with 8 positions matching TRBD1. Germline CDR1 and CDR2: SEHNR and FQNEAQ (reference sequence). The CDR3 contains 14 residues. V shed 5 bases, J shed 7 bases, and the junction held 10 bases outside the gene matches. The CDR3 bases are TGTGCCAGCAGCCGAGGACAGGGCCCTCAGGAGCAGTACTTC. It is translated as CASSRGQGPQEQYF.

In this sample, this clonotype turned up a few times. The chain links TRBV6-5 to TRBJ1-1, with unresolved D. CDR1 MNHEY and CDR2 SVGAGI come from the germline V gene. V was clipped by 1 base and J by 8 bases, with 14 bases between them. The CDR3 runs 14 residues. The DNA of the CDR3 is TGTGCCAGCAGTTACTGGGGATGTCGGACGGAAGCTTTCTTT. As protein: CASSYWGCRTEAFF.

This clonotype was counted many times. The chain couples TRBV28 to TRBJ2-4; 7 positions match TRBD1. Germline-derived CDR1 and CDR2 are MDHEN and SYDVKM. With 4 bases clipped from V and 4 bases from J, the junction kept 4 bases outside the gene matches. This CDR3 contains 14 residues. The CDR3 DNA reads as TGTGCCAGCAGTTCTGGCAGGGGGAAAAACATTCAGTACTTC. Translating gives CASSSGRGKNIQYF.

A few counts support this clonotype. The rearrangement joins TRBV12-3 or TRBV12-4 to TRBJ2-5; 10 positions match TRBD2. V was pared by 8 bases and J by 5 bases, with 11 bases of the junction left unmatched. CDR3 length equals 15 residues. The CDR3 region has the DNA TGTGCCAGCGGTAACCTAGCGGGGGTACGGGAGACCCAGTACTTC. It yields the protein CASGNLAGVRETQYF.

The chain joins TRBV29-1 to TRBJ2-3; D gene unclear. V dropped 1 base and J dropped 2 bases, with 7 bases sitting between them. Germline CDR1 SQVTM, CDR2 ANQGSEA. This CDR3 is built from 13 residues. CDR3 residues: CSVEGKLTDTQYF. The CDR3 DNA reads as TGCAGCGTTGAAGGGAAACTCACAGATACGCAGTATTTT.

The chain links TRBV2 to TRBJ1-6; tentative D call: TRBD1 (5 bases). The CDR3 has 12 residues. Trimming took 1 base from V and 11 from J, leaving 6 bases between them. Germline V gene sequence: CDR1 SNHLY, CDR2 FYNNEI. The CDR3 region has the DNA TGTGCCAGCAGTGAAGGGGGGACACCCCTCCACTTT. It is translated as CASSEGGTPLHF.

The chain joins TRBV7-9 to TRBJ1-5, with D possibly TRBD1 on 6 matching bases. The CDR3 runs to 17 residues. The germline CDR1 and CDR2 sequences are SEHNR and FQNEAQ (reference sequence). The ends were cut back, 1 base at V and 0 bases at J, with 13 bases in the middle. CDR3 sequence: CASSLDTTGLSNQPQHF. The CDR3 region has the DNA TGTGCCAGCAGCTTAGACACGACAGGCCTTAGCAATCAGCCCCAGCATTTT.

This chain links TRBV28 with TRBJ1-5; 9 bases agree with TRBD1. The V gene end was trimmed by 4 bases and the J gene end by 6 bases; junction bases not matched to a gene: 10. The CDR3 contains 16 residues. Germline CDR1 MDHEN, CDR2 SYDVKM. The CDR3 region is CASSWEQGALSQPQHF. DNA for the CDR3: TGTGCCAGCAGTTGGGAACAGGGGGCGTTAAGTCAGCCCCAGCATTTT.

There are many counts of this clonotype. V gene TRBV29-1 combines with J gene TRBJ2-7; TRBD1 matches at 11 bases. The CDR3 has 12 residues. V shed 5 bases and J 6 bases; nucleotides not matched to a gene: 3. The germline V gene encodes CDR1 SQVTM and CDR2 ANQGSEA. This CDR3 reads CSVRTGGLEQYV. DNA of the CDR3: TGCAGCGTTCGGACAGGGGGCCTCGAGCAGTACGTC.

This chain joins TRBV7-2 and TRBJ2-1, with 8 nucleotides matching TRBD1. Looked up from germline, CDR1 is SGHTA and CDR2 is FQGNSA. The CDR3 has 15 amino acids. V shed 5 bases, J shed 0 bases, and the junction held 3 bases outside the gene matches. CDR3 residues: CASSPDRDSYNEQFF. In nucleotides, the CDR3 is TGTGCCAGCAGCCCGGACAGGGACTCCTACAATGAGCAGTTCTTC. The full variable domain, its missing parts supplied by reference TRBV7-2 and TRBJ2-1, is GAGVSQSPSNKVTEKGKDVELRCDPISGHTALYWYRQSLGQGLEFLIYFQGNSAPDKSGLPSDRFSAERTGGSVSTLTIQRTQQEDSAVYLCASSPDRDSYNEQFFGPGTRLTVL.